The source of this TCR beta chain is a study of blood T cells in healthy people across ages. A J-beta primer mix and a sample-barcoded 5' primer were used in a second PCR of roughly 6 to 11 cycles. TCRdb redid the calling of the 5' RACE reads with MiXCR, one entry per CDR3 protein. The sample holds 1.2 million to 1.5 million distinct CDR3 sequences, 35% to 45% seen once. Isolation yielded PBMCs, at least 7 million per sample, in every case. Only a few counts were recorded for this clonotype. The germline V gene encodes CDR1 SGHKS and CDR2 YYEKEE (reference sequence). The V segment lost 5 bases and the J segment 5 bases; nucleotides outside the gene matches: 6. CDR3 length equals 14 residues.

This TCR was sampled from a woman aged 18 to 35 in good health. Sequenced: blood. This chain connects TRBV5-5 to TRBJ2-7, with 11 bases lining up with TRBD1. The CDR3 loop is CASRKGQGVHEQYF. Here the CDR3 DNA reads TGTGCCAGCAGAAAGGGACAGGGGGTCCACGAGCAGTACTTC. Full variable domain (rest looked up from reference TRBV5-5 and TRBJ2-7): DAGVTQSPTHLIKTRGQQVTLRCSPISGHKSVSWYQQVLGQGPQFIFQYYEKEERGRGNFPDRFSARQFPNYSSELNVNALLLGDSALYLCASRKGQGVHEQYFGPGTRLTVT.